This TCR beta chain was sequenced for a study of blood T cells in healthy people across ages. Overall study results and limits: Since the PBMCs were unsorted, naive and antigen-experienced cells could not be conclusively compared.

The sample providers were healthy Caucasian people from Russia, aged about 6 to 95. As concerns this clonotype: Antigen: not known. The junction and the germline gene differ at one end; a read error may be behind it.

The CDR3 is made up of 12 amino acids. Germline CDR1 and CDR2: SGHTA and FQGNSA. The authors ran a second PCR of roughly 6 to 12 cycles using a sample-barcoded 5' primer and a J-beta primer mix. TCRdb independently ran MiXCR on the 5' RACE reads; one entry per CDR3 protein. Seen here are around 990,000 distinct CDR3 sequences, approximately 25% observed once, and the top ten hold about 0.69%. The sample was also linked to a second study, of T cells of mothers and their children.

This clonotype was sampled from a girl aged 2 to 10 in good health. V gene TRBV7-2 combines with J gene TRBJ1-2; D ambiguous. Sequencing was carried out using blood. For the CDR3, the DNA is TGTGCCAGCAGCTCGCCCGGGCAGAGTGCTATTTTC. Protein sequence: CASSSPGQSAIF.